This T cell receptor beta chain was observed in a study of cytomegalovirus exposure and HLA in healthy donors. This clone appeared once. The antigen is not known. Findings and caveats of the study: A few CMV-associated chains proved CMV antigen-specific in vitro. Cytomegalovirus association was listed for around 180 TCR beta chains.

V dropped 0 bases and J dropped 0; count of bases not matched to a gene: 7. This CDR3 has 17 amino acids. Clones were read by immunoSEQ multiplex PCR, and TCRdb kept only the in-frame ones, dropping some. The table has 150,000 or so clones, around 88% seen once. V is TRBV5-7 and J is TRBJ1-2; 8 bases fit TRBD1. TRBV5-7 is classed as an ORF, of uncertain function. Sequencing was performed on PBMCs. The receptor's source is a man aged 18 to 30 in good health and CMV-seropositive. The CDR3 sequence: CASSLVPGTGTNYGYTF. In DNA, the CDR3 is TGTGCCAGCAGCTTGGTCCCCGGGACAGGAACTAACTATGGCTACACCTTC.